The T cell receptor beta chain under discussion was sequenced for a study of T cell responses to AZD1222 COVID-19 vaccine. The study, taken as a whole, reports: Mapped onto spike, vaccine-associated CD4 TCRs spanned it and were dominant at 160-218 and 743-854.

Method: immunoSEQ multiplex PCR; TCRdb's copy keeps in-frame clones and lacks some. Of 100,000 to 150,000 clones in the sample, almost 85% were seen once. A remark on this clone: The antigen is not known.

The clonotype originates from an adult who received the MenACWY meningococcal vaccine as a control. Specimen: peripheral blood, collected 28 days after the second dose of the MenACWY control vaccine.

CDR3 in amino acids: CAWKGLTYGYTF. CDR3 sequence (DNA): TGTGCCTGGAAAGGACTGACATATGGCTACACCTTC. The V gene is TRBV30, the J gene TRBJ1-2; D call uncertain. Per germline, CDR1 GTSNPN and CDR2 SVGIG (reference sequence). Trimming took off 4 bases at V and 5 bases at J, with 11 bases between the two ends. This CDR3 contains 12 residues.